The rows below give T cell receptor beta chains drawn from one sample of a study of T cell repertoires in cytomegalovirus infection. TCRdb analysed the reads with MiXCR anew, one entry per CDR3 protein. The sample shows hundreds of thousands of distinct CDR3 sequences, 20% to 25% of them seen only once. The specimen was CD8+ T cells from PBMCs. Source of these receptors: a human donor in good health (CMV status not recorded). Some clones in this sample may be carry-over from other donors' samples. Both conserved end residues are part of each CDR3. The order of the fields is V gene, CDR3 length, clone size, J gene, D gene, CDR3 protein, CDR3 DNA. D genes are given only for firm matches. Size values are once, few and many counts, or a class for expanded clones, and some rows have none.

TRBV7-9,12,few,TRBJ2-1,NA,CASSLWDPEQFF,TGTGCCAGCAGCTTATGGGATCCTGAGCAGTTCTTC
TRBV24-1,13,NA,TRBJ2-3,NA,CATKAGQEYTQYF,TGTGCCACCAAGGCAGGGCAGGAGTATACGCAGTATTTT
TRBV6-2/TRBV6-3,19,few,TRBJ2-1,TRBD1,CARPKRQGSEGTSYNEQFF,TGTGCCAGACCGAAACGACAGGGCAGCGAGGGGACCTCCTACAATGAGCAGTTCTTC
TRBV28,14,few,TRBJ2-7,NA,CASSFRRVSYEQYF,TGTGCCAGCAGTTTCCGACGGGTTTCCTACGAGCAGTACTTC
TRBV28,12,NA,TRBJ1-5,NA,CASSFEFQPQHF,TGTGCCAGCAGTTTTGAGTTTCAGCCCCAGCATTTT
TRBV19,15,NA,TRBJ1-1,NA,CASSIGVGTGTEAFF,TGTGCCAGTAGTATTGGCGTCGGGACTGGCACTGAAGCTTTCTTT
TRBV12-5,17,few,TRBJ2-1,TRBD1,CASGLTPGTGDYNEQFF,TGTGCTAGTGGTTTGACACCCGGGACAGGGGACTACAATGAGCAGTTCTTC
TRBV14,13,few,TRBJ2-2,NA,CASSQLYTGELFF,TGTGCCAGCAGCCAATTGTACACCGGGGAGCTGTTTTTT
TRBV6-2/TRBV6-3,17,NA,TRBJ1-2,NA,CASSPTPGTMGNYGYTF,TGTGCCAGCAGTCCCACTCCGGGCACGATGGGAAACTATGGCTACACCTTC
TRBV27,15,few,TRBJ1-5,TRBD1,CASSPRDRANQPQHF,TGTGCCAGCAGTCCCCGGGACAGGGCCAATCAGCCCCAGCATTTT
TRBV29-1,14,NA,TRBJ2-2,NA,CSVGGPMNTGELFF,TGCAGCGTTGGGGGGCCGATGAACACCGGGGAGCTGTTTTTT
TRBV28,14,few,TRBJ2-5,NA,CASSLSGPWETQYF,TGTGCCAGCAGTTTATCCGGCCCGTGGGAGACCCAGTACTTC
TRBV20-1,14,once,TRBJ2-3,TRBD1,CSANGQETTDTQYF,TGCAGTGCCAACGGACAGGAGACCACAGATACGCAGTATTTT
TRBV29-1,12,NA,TRBJ2-7,NA,CSVEARSYEQYF,TGCAGCGTTGAAGCCCGCAGCTACGAGCAGTACTTC
TRBV5-1,12,NA,TRBJ2-7,NA,CASSVDVYEQYF,TGCGCCAGCAGCGTCGACGTCTACGAGCAGTACTTC
TRBV20-1,14,NA,TRBJ2-7,NA,CSARPGHRTYEQYF,TGCAGTGCTAGGCCGGGACACAGAACCTACGAGCAGTACTTC
TRBV12-3/TRBV12-4,15,NA,TRBJ2-5,NA,CASIQEGGPGETQYF,TGTGCCAGCATCCAAGAGGGGGGCCCGGGAGAGACCCAGTACTTC
TRBV29-1,14,NA,TRBJ2-5,NA,CSSYKGEEGETQYF,TGCAGCTCCTATAAGGGCGAGGAGGGAGAGACCCAGTACTTC
TRBV7-2,13,many,TRBJ1-1,NA,CASSRNLNTEAFF,TGTGCCAGCAGCCGCAACCTGAACACTGAAGCTTTCTTT
TRBV7-4,15,NA,TRBJ2-5,NA,CASSLGGRMFETQYF,TGTGCCAGCAGCTTAGGAGGCCGGATGTTCGAGACCCAGTACTTC
TRBV20-1,14,few,TRBJ1-2,NA,CSAPFQPGRYGYTF,TGCAGTGCCCCTTTTCAACCGGGGAGATATGGCTACACCTTC
TRBV6-2/TRBV6-3,13,many,TRBJ1-2,NA,CASSYLTAYGYTF,TGTGCCAGCAGTTACCTCACAGCCTATGGCTACACCTTC
TRBV5-6,13,NA,TRBJ2-1,NA,CASSWGARYEQFF,TGTGCCAGCAGCTGGGGGGCCAGATATGAGCAGTTCTTC
TRBV29-1,13,NA,TRBJ1-1,TRBD1,CSVETGGMTEAFF,TGCAGCGTCGAGACAGGGGGGATGACTGAAGCTTTCTTT
TRBV25-1,10,few,TRBJ2-4,NA,CASSGHIQYF,TGTGCCAGCAGTGGCCACATTCAGTACTTC
TRBV25-1,15,few,TRBJ1-2,NA,CASSEYIDGGDGYTF,TGTGCCAGCAGTGAATATATTGACGGGGGAGATGGCTACACCTTC
TRBV19,13,NA,TRBJ1-1,NA,CASSMIMNTEAFF,TGTGCCAGTAGTATGATAATGAACACTGAAGCTTTCTTT
TRBV19,11,few,TRBJ1-1,NA,CASKSNTEAFF,TGTGCCAGTAAGTCGAACACTGAAGCTTTCTTT
TRBV28,13,few,TRBJ2-7,NA,CASSLTGSDEQYF,TGTGCCAGCAGTTTAACGGGTTCCGACGAGCAGTACTTC
TRBV13,15,few,TRBJ2-1,NA,CASSPYGSSYNEQFF,TGTGCCAGCAGCCCCTACGGGAGCTCCTACAATGAGCAGTTCTTC
TRBV20-1,16,NA,TRBJ2-1,TRBD1,CSASTPGQGAYNEQFF,TGCAGTGCTAGTACCCCGGGACAGGGGGCCTACAATGAGCAGTTCTTC
TRBV6-2/TRBV6-3,19,NA,TRBJ2-1,TRBD2,CASSYWTSGGLSSYNEQFF,TGTGCCAGCAGTTACTGGACTAGCGGGGGCCTCAGCTCCTACAATGAGCAGTTCTTC
TRBV25-1,17,NA,TRBJ2-5,TRBD2,CASSVTWGTSGGETQYF,TGTGCCAGCAGTGTAACGTGGGGGACTAGCGGGGGAGAGACCCAGTACTTC
TRBV4-1,16,NA,TRBJ1-1,TRBD1,CASSQGGRGYDTEAFF,TGCGCCAGCAGCCAAGGGGGCAGGGGGTATGACACTGAAGCTTTCTTT
TRBV7-2,17,many,TRBJ1-1,TRBD1,CASSFYWWGTENTEAFF,TGTGCCAGCAGCTTCTACTGGTGGGGGACAGAGAACACTGAAGCTTTCTTT
TRBV5-4,14,NA,TRBJ2-3,TRBD2,CATLAGGITDTQYF,TGTGCCACCCTAGCGGGGGGGATCACAGATACGCAGTATTTT
TRBV20-1,13,NA,TRBJ2-2,NA,CSARDFVAGELFF,TGCAGTGCTAGAGATTTTGTAGCAGGGGAGCTGTTTTTT
TRBV12-3/TRBV12-4,14,many,TRBJ1-5,NA,CASSVQHSNQPQHF,TGTGCCAGCAGCGTACAGCATAGCAATCAGCCCCAGCATTTT